This entry lists 6 T cell receptor beta chains sequenced from one sample in a study of blood T cell repertoires in COVID-19. Some clones are missing from TCRdb's copy, which holds only in-frame ones; the method was immunoSEQ multiplex PCR. The profile shows roughly 100,000 clones, approximately 88% of them singletons. Sequencing was performed on peripheral blood. The receptor set was obtained from a man older than 75 with acute or convalescent COVID-19.

The chain employs TRBV18 and TRBJ2-5; TRBD2 matches 9 bases. V dropped 10 bases and J dropped 4; count of bases not matched to a gene: 7. CDR1 is KGHSH, CDR2 LQKENI, per germline. CDR3 length equals 13 residues. CDR3: CATQRGALETQYF. The CDR3 nucleotides read TGTGCCACACAGCGGGGGGCCTTAGAGACCCAGTACTTC.

The rearrangement uses TRBV5-4 and TRBJ2-4, with D maybe TRBD2 (6 bases). Germline values: CDR1 SGHNT, CDR2 YYREEE (reference sequence). V was pared by 5 bases and J by 7 bases, with 13 bases between. This CDR3 region has 13 residues. The CDR3, as DNA: TGTGCCAGCAGACGGGACTCTGAGAACATTCAGTACTTC. It codes for CASRRDSENIQYF.

J is TRBJ2-3 and V is TRBV10-3, with 7 positions matching TRBD2. The CDR3 has 14 amino acids. V dropped 6 bases and J dropped 0; count of bases not matched to a gene: 3. CDR1 ENHRY and CDR2 SYGVKD come from the germline V gene. The DNA of the CDR3 is TGTGCCATCAGGAGCGGGACTAGCACAGATACGCAGTATTTT. This sequence encodes CAIRSGTSTDTQYF.

J is TRBJ2-1 and V is TRBV14, with a weak D call TRBD2 (5 bases). The CDR3 length is 12 residues. Trimming removed 4 bases at V and 13 bases at J, with 14 bases between. Germline V lookup: CDR1 SGHDN, CDR2 FVKESK. The CDR3 reads CASSLKGSNQFF. CDR3 DNA sequence: TGTGCCAGCAGCCTAAAAGGGAGTAACCAGTTCTTC.

CDR3 in DNA: TGCAGCGTTGAAGGGGGCACGGATGAAAAACTGTTTTTT. Translating it yields CSVEGGTDEKLFF. The V call is TRBV29-1, the J call TRBJ1-4; weak D call: TRBD1 (5 bases). Germline CDR1 is SQVTM and CDR2 is ANQGSEA. V was clipped by 1 base and J by 6 bases, with 9 bases between them. This CDR3 comprises 13 residues.

This clone has more than one count but fewer than ten. The CDR3 nucleotides are TGTGCCAGCAGTTCTTTAGGGGTTAACTATGGCTACACCTTC. This gives the protein CASSSLGVNYGYTF. The V gene is TRBV27, the J gene TRBJ1-2, with D possibly TRBD1 on 5 matching bases. This CDR3 spans 14 amino acids. The ends were cut back, 4 bases at V and 1 base at J, with 10 bases in the middle. The germline CDR1 and CDR2 sequences are MNHEY and SMNVEV (reference sequence).